These 4 T cell receptor beta chains originate from one sample sequenced in a study of blood T cell repertoires in COVID-19. Clones were sequenced by immunoSEQ multiplex PCR, and TCRdb holds only the in-frame ones, with some missing. Of 190,000 or so clones in the sample, 70% to 90% were seen once. The sequencing sample was made of PBMCs or T cells enriched from blood (not recorded which). The receptors here all came from a man aged 30 to 45 who had recovered from COVID-19.

The table lists this clone with a few counts. This rearrangement joins TRBV27 to TRBJ1-5, with 7 bases identical to TRBD1. CDR1 and CDR2 from the germline V gene are MNHEY and SMNVEV (reference sequence). V lost 7 bases to trimming and J lost 6 bases; unmatched junction nucleotides: 9. The CDR3 covers 14 residues. The DNA for the CDR3 is TGTGCCAGCACACGGACAGGAGGGGGTCAGCCCCAGCATTTT. Protein sequence: CASTRTGGGQPQHF.

V usage is TRBV9 and J usage is TRBJ2-3; D may be TRBD1 (6 bases). Between the trimmed V and J ends, which lost 0 bases and 0 bases, there was a span of 8 bases. This CDR3 is 15 amino acids long. The germline V gene has CDR1 SGDLS and CDR2 YYNGEE. In DNA, the CDR3 is TGTGCCAGCAGCGTAGGTACAGGGAGCACAGATACGCAGTATTTT. Translating it yields CASSVGTGSTDTQYF.

CDR3 residues: CATSRAGGGYGYTF. CDR3 DNA: TGTGCCACCAGCAGGGCCGGAGGAGGTTATGGCTACACCTTC. The V gene is TRBV15, the J gene TRBJ1-2; D unresolved. CDR3 length: 14 residues. The germline gives CDR1 LNHNV, CDR2 YYDKDF (reference sequence). Trimming left V 3 bases short and J 5 bases short, with 13 bases between.

J is TRBJ1-2 and V is TRBV19; 8 nucleotides agree with TRBD1. The CDR3 runs 17 residues. Trimming cost V 2 bases and J 7 bases; bases outside gene matches: 15. Germline V lookup: CDR1 LNHDA, CDR2 SQIVND (reference sequence). The CDR3 loop is CASSINSLDRGVRGYTF. CDR3 DNA sequence: TGTGCCAGTAGTATAAATTCCCTCGACAGGGGCGTACGTGGCTACACCTTC.